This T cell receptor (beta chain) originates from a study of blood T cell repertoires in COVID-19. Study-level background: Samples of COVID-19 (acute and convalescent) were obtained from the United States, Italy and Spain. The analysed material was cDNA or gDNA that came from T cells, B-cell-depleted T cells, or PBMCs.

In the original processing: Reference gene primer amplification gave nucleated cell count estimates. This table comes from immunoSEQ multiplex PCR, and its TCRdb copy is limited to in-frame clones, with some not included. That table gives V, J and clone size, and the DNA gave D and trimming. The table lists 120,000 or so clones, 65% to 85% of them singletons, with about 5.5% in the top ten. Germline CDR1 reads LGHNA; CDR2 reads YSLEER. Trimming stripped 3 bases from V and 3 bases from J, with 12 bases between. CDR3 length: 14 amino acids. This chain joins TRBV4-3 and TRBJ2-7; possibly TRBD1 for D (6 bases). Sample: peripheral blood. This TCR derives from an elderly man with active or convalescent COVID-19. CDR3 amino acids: CASSHEDRFYEQYF. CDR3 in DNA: TGCGCCAGCAGCCACGAGGACAGATTCTACGAGCAGTACTTC.